The 7 T cell receptor beta chains reported below all come from one sample, sequenced in a study of PD-L1 blockade in urothelial cancer. Time point specified: pretreatment peripheral blood. Using immunoSEQ multiplex PCR, the repertoire was profiled, and TCRdb retains in-frame clones only, with some absent. Of tens of thousands of clones in the sample, approximately 85% are singletons; the top ten hold around 1.5%. The source material was PBMCs, sampled around atezolizumab (anti-PD-L1) treatment. The receptors originated from a man aged 45-65 years with urothelial cancer.

This CDR3 reads CASSPGGRLVAGELFF. For the CDR3, the DNA is TGTGCCAGCAGCCCAGGGGGGCGATTAGTAGCCGGGGAGCTGTTTTTT. The rearrangement links TRBV7-6 to TRBJ2-2, with a possible D match to TRBD1 (7 bases). With 5 bases removed from V and 6 bases from J, the gap between germline ends came to 19 bases. Germline-derived CDR1 and CDR2 are SGHVS and FNYEAQ. There are 16 residues in the CDR3.

The CDR3, as DNA: TGTGCCAGCACCCCAAGGACTAGCGGGAGGGCTGAGCAGTTCTTC. Translation gives CASTPRTSGRAEQFF. The rearrangement joins TRBV13 to TRBJ2-1; TRBD2 aligns across 15 bases. The CDR3 is 15 amino acids. V trimming: 7 bases; J trimming: 9 bases; junction bases outside the gene matches: 7. The germline gives CDR1 PRHDT, CDR2 FYEKMQ (reference sequence).

The CDR3 bases are TGTGCCAGCAGATCCGCCCAGGGAGGAGATCAGCCCCAGCATTTT. This encodes CASRSAQGGDQPQHF. The genes are TRBV6-5 and TRBJ1-5; tentative D call: TRBD1 (5 bases). Germline values: CDR1 MNHEY, CDR2 SVGAGI. V lost 6 bases and J lost 5, with 17 bases in between. The CDR3 runs 15 residues.

The chain carries TRBV5-6 and TRBJ1-1; D remains ambiguous. Trimming removed 3 bases at V and 4 bases at J, with 13 bases between. Per germline, CDR1 SGHDT and CDR2 YYEEEE. The CDR3 has 14 residues. The CDR3 loop reads CASSSGLRGTEAFF. The CDR3 nucleotides read TGTGCCAGCAGCTCGGGCCTTCGGGGCACTGAAGCTTTCTTT.

This clone came up a few times. The CDR3: CASSLDRDSPLHF. CDR3 coding DNA: TGCGCCAGCAGCTTGGACAGAGATTCACCCCTCCACTTT. The chain links TRBV5-1 to TRBJ1-6; D remains ambiguous. V lost 0 bases and J 8 bases, leaving 6 bases between the germline ends. Looked up from germline, CDR1 is SGHRS and CDR2 is YFSETQ. The CDR3 length is 13 residues.

This chain links TRBV18 with TRBJ2-5; 8 bases fit TRBD2. Germline trimming cut 1 base from V and 5 bases from J; bases unmatched to any gene: 3. The germline CDR1 and CDR2 sequences are KGHSH and LQKENI. CDR3 length: 14 residues. The CDR3 DNA follows: TGTGCCAGCTCACCACGGACTAGCTTGGAGACCCAGTACTTC. Translated, it gives CASSPRTSLETQYF.

This chain joins TRBV2 and TRBJ1-6; D is ambiguous. Germline lookup yields CDR1 SNHLY and CDR2 FYNNEI. CDR3 length: 12 amino acids. Deletions cut 5 bases from V and 11 bases from J, with 10 bases between. CDR3: CASSKGVTPLHF. DNA for the CDR3: TGTGCCAGCAGTAAGGGAGTGACACCCCTCCACTTT. The full variable domain, in which reference TRBV2 and TRBJ1-6 provide the parts outside the CDR3, is EPEVTQTPSHQVTQMGQEVILRCVPISNHLYFYWYRQILGQKVEFLVSFYNNEISEKSEIFDDQFSVERPDGSNFTLKIRSTKLEDSAMYFCASSKGVTPLHFGNGTRLTVT.